The present entry profiles one T cell receptor beta chain with its context. This clonotype showed up many times. What this receptor recognizes is not known. Nothing much larger sits one base from this clone, and base qualities are not available. This sample was taken from a study of CD8 T cells in ankylosing spondylitis (dated by TCRdb to about 2017). Turning to the overall study: T cell receptor beta repertoires were profiled in healthy donors and ankylosing spondylitis patients so that disease-linked TCR variants could be found. The full study cohort was made up of 25 ankylosing spondylitis patients and over 90 healthy donors. Peripheral blood was sampled, and synovial fluid was also collected from ankylosing spondylitis patients. General study outcomes and caveats: Blood from ankylosing spondylitis patients appeared to be characterized by a TCR beta motif made up of several highly homologous amino acid variants. Some motif variants had previously been reported in the synovial fluid and blood of reactive arthritis patients, which suggests shared mechanisms of disease initiation. A CD8+ phenotype was shown by the disease-linked clones, which were found at relatively low frequencies in peripheral blood. Significant enrichment of the disease-linked clones was reported in matched synovial fluid samples from ankylosing spondylitis patients.

V was cut back by 2 bases and J by 8 bases, leaving a gap of 12 bases between them. The germline V gene specifies ENHRY as CDR1 and SYGVKD as CDR2. From cysteine to phenylalanine, the CDR3 is 13 amino acids long. The sequence is cut down to CDR3 DNA, 39 bases in frame from base 1. TCRdb shows the sequencer as Illumina HiSeq 2500. TCR beta libraries were prepared by quantitative 5'-RACE with molecular barcodes. The original pipeline was this. Disease-linked TCR variants were identified with a new computational method built on a probabilistic model of VDJ rearrangement. Through fastp at Q25 and MiXCR, TCRdb rebuilt clones from the public reads, retaining in-frame beta chains. Each entry merges the rows of one CDR3 protein and shows their most common DNA and genes. The V and J calls follow TCRdb's processing rather than the paper's. In this sample the table shows 150,000 to 200,000 distinct CDR3 sequences, 15% to 20% of which occur a single time. Roughly 7.7% of the sample comes from the top ten.

The specimen sequenced was blood, either unsorted or a sorted T cell fraction (not recorded which). The V gene is TRBV10-3 and the J gene is TRBJ1-1, with TRBD1 as a weak D call on 5 bases. The receptor was isolated from a male donor with ankylosing spondylitis or in good health (not recorded which). CDR3 sequence: CAISEPQGPEAFF. The nucleotide sequence is given as TGTGCCATCAGTGAGCCCCAGGGCCCGGAAGCTTTCTTT.